This is a list of T cell receptor beta chains from one sample in a study of monozygotic twins with inflammatory bowel disease. TCRdb reprocessed the 5' RACE reads and stores each CDR3 protein as one record, lacking DNA. Its table records roughly 150,000 distinct CDR3 sequences. Sequenced: blood. The receptors here all came from a human donor with ulcerative colitis or Crohn's disease, or a healthy co-twin of an affected twin (not recorded which). Each CDR3 is given with its conserved first and last residue.

v_gene	j_gene	CDR3aa
TRBV19	TRBJ1-5	CASSSSTGSEPQHF
TRBV5-5	TRBJ1-5	CASSAGTDVNQPQHF
TRBV5-1	TRBJ2-1	CASSLTGTSSYNEQFF
TRBV28	TRBJ1-6	CASSMDRGPEVALHF
TRBV3-1	TRBJ2-3	CASSQVGLAGGVTDTQYF
TRBV20-1	TRBJ1-2	CSASPLSGYTF
TRBV24-1	TRBJ2-1	CATSGWVNEQFF
TRBV5-6	TRBJ2-1	CASSHGLNEQFF
TRBV5-1	TRBJ2-3	CASSSFRDYATDTQYF
TRBV10-2	TRBJ1-3	CASKTGPGNTIYF
TRBV3-1	TRBJ2-3	CASSQYPSGDTQYF
TRBV14	TRBJ1-1	CASSQGRAWGTEAFF
TRBV2	TRBJ2-1	CASGGPGGAEQFF
TRBV18	TRBJ1-5	CASSPEGSSNQPQYF
TRBV7-2	TRBJ2-3	CASSIRQGRDTQYF
TRBV5-1	TRBJ2-1	CASSPTELAGVYEQFF
TRBV7-2	TRBJ2-7	CASSLWGAFNYEQYF
TRBV6-5	TRBJ1-1	CASSYSGLKNTEAFF
TRBV5-1	TRBJ1-1	CASSGNRRLNTEAFF
TRBV29-1	TRBJ2-1	CSVEVPDRGRELSSYNEQFF
TRBV4-1	TRBJ1-3	CASSPQPRSSGNTIYF
TRBV28	TRBJ2-7	CASSNSGMTYEQYF
TRBV20-1	TRBJ1-1	CSAPGQGLVGTEAFF
TRBV6-5	TRBJ1-4	CASSTEYNEKLFF
TRBV24-1	TRBJ2-2	CATSDYLAPNTGELFF
TRBV20-1	TRBJ2-5	CSARLLPETQYF
TRBV5-4	TRBJ1-1	CASSLEPARNTEAFF
TRBV7-2	TRBJ1-2	CASSSRRQNYGYTF